Given below is one T cell receptor (beta chain) in context. The CDR3 length is 12 residues. The germline V and J ends were trimmed by 5 bases and 0 bases, with 7 bases remaining between them. Germline V gene data show CDR1 as GTSNPN and CDR2 as SVGIG (reference sequence). The data derive from a study of blood T cell repertoires in COVID-19. Study in general: Samples representing acute and convalescent COVID-19 were sourced from the United States, Italy and Spain. T cells, B-cell-depleted T cells, or PBMCs provided the cDNA or gDNA that served as material.

Methods used by the authors: Counts of nucleated cells, estimated from reference gene primer amplification, were obtained. The assay was immunoSEQ multiplex PCR, and TCRdb's table has in-frame clones only and misses some. That table is the source of V, J and clone size, and D and trimming were worked out from the DNA. The sample yields 100,000 to 150,000 clones, roughly 88% seen once. This rearrangement joins TRBV30 to TRBJ1-1, with D possibly matching TRBD1 (5 bases). This TCR derives from a man between 65 and 79 years old with active COVID-19. Material: peripheral blood. The CDR3 region has the DNA TGTGCCTGGTTGGGGCTGAACACTGAAGCTTTCTTT. Translation: CAWLGLNTEAFF.